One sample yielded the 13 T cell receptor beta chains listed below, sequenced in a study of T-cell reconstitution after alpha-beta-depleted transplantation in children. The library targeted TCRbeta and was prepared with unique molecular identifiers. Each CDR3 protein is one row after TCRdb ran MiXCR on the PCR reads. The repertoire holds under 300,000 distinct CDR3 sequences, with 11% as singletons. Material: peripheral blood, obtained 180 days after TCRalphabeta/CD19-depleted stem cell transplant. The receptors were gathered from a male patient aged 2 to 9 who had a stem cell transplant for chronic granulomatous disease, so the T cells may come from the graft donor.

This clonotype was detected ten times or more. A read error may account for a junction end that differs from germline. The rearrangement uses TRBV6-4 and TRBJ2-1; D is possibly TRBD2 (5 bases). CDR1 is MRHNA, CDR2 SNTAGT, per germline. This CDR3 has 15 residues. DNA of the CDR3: TGTGCCAGCAGTCCGAGCGGAGCAACCTACAATGAGCGGTTCTTC. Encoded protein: CASSPSGATYNERFF.

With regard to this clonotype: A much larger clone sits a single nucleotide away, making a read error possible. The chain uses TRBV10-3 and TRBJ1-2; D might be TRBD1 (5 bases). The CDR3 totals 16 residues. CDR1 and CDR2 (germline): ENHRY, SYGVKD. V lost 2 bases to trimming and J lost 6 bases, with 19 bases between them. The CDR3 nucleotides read TGTGCCATCAGTGAGAGGGAGACAGAGGGCGGCGATGGCTACACCTTC. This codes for CAISERETEGGDGYTF.

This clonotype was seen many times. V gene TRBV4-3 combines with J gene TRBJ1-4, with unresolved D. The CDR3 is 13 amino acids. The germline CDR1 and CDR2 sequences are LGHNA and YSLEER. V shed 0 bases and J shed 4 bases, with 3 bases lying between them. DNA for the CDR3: TGCGCCAGCAGCCAAGACCGTAATGAAAAACTGTTTTTT. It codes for CASSQDRNEKLFF.

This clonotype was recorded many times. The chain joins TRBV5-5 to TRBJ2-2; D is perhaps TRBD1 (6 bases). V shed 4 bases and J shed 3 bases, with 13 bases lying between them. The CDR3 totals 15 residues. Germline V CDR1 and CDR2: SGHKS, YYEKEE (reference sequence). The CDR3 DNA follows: TGTGCCAGCAGCGTGATTACAGGGTACACCGGGGAGCTGTTTTTT. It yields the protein CASSVITGYTGELFF.

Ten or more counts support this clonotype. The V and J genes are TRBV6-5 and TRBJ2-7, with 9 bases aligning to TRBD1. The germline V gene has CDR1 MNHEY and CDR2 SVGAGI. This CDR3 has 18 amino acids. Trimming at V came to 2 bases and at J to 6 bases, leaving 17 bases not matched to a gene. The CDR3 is CASSYTTGTGLLGGEQYF. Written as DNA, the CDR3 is TGTGCCAGCAGTTACACGACCGGGACAGGGCTTCTCGGCGGCGAGCAGTACTTC.

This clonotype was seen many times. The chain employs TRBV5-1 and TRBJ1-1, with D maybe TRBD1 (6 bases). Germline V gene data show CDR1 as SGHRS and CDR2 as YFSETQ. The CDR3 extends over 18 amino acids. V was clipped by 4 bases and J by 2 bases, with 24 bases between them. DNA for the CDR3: TGCGCCAGCAGCCGAATACCCCGGCAACAGGGCTTAAACACTGAAGCTTTCTTT. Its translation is CASSRIPRQQGLNTEAFF.

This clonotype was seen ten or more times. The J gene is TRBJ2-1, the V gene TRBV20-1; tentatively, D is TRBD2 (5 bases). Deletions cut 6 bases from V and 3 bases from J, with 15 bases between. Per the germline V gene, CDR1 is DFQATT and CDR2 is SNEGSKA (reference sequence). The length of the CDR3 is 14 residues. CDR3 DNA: TGCAGTGCCTCTCGGGGTGGCCTCTACAATGAGCAGTTCTTC. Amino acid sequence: CSASRGGLYNEQFF.

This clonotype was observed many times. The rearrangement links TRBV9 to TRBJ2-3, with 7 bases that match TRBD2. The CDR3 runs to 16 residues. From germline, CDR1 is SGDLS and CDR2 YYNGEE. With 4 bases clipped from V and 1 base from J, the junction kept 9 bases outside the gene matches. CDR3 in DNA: TGTGCCAGCAGCTCCCTGGCTAGCGGACGCACAGATACGCAGTATTTT. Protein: CASSSLASGRTDTQYF.

This CDR3 is CSALSGLEAGELFF. The DNA for the CDR3 is TGCAGTGCGTTATCGGGGCTCGAGGCCGGGGAGCTGTTTTTT. This chain connects TRBV20-1 to TRBJ2-2; D might be TRBD1 or TRBD2, each matching 5 bases. The V gene lost 6 bases and the J gene lost 6 bases, with 17 bases spanning the gap. In germline, CDR1 is DFQATT, CDR2 SNEGSKA (reference sequence). There are 14 residues in the CDR3.

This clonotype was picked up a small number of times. The CDR3 reads CASSLSVNGQFF. CDR3 DNA sequence: TGTGCCAGCAGTTTATCCGTCAATGGTCAGTTCTTC. This chain joins TRBV28 and TRBJ2-1; D remains ambiguous. The CDR3 spans 12 residues. Germline CDR1 MDHEN, CDR2 SYDVKM. V gave up 1 base and J gave up 13 bases, with 11 bases separating them.

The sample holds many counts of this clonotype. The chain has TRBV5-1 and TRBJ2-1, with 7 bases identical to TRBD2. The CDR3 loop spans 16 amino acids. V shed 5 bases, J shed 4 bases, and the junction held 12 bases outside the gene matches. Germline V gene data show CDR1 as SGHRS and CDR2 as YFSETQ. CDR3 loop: CASRAIAGAPYNEQFF. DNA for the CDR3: TGCGCCAGCAGGGCCATAGCGGGCGCACCTTACAATGAGCAGTTCTTC.

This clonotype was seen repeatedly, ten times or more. This CDR3 is CASSPGPPSTDTQYF. CDR3 DNA: TGCGCCAGCAGTCCGGGACCACCAAGCACAGATACGCAGTATTTT. The gene calls are TRBV10-1 and TRBJ2-3; D is perhaps TRBD1 or TRBD2 (5 bases each). This CDR3 comprises 15 residues. The germline V and J ends were trimmed by 5 bases and 0 bases, with 12 bases remaining between them. Germline V lookup: CDR1 WNHNN, CDR2 SYGVQD (reference sequence).

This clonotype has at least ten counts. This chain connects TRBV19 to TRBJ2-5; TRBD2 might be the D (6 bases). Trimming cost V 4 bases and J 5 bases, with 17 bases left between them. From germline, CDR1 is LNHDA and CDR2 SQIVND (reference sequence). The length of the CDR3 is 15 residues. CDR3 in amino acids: CASSKWTSRGETQYF. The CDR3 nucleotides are TGTGCCAGTAGTAAGTGGACCTCACGGGGGGAGACCCAGTACTTC.